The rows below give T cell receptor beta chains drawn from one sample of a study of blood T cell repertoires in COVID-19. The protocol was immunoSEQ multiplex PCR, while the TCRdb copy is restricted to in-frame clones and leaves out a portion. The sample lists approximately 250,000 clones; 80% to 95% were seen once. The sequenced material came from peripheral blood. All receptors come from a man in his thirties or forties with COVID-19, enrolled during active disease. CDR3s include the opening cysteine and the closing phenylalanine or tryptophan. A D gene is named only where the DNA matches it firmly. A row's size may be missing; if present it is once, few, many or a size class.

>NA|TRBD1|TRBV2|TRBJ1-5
CASSWTGTGNLLHQPQHF
TGTGCCAGCAGTTGGACCGGGACAGGGAACCTGTTGCATCAGCCCCAGCATTTT
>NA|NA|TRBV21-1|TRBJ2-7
CASSRQGAGEQYF
TGTGCCAGCAGCAGGCAGGGGGCCGGCGAGCAGTACTTC
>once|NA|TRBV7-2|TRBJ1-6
CASSLSADSGVTSSPLHF
TGTGCCAGCAGCTTATCCGCGGACAGTGGGGTTACTAGTTCACCCCTCCACTTT
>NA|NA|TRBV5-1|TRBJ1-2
CASSLAPGVIDGYTF
TGCGCCAGCAGCTTGGCGCCAGGGGTGATTGATGGCTACACCTTC
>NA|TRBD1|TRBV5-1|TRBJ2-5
CASSFSGGETQYF
TGCGCCAGCAGCTTTTCAGGGGGAGAGACCCAGTACTTC
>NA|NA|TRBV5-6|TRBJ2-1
CASSLGGGLPSYNEQFF
TGTGCCAGCAGCTTGGGTGGGGGCCTTCCTTCCTACAATGAGCAGTTCTTC
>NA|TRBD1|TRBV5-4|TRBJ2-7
CASSLGQVNSYEQYF
TGTGCCAGCAGCTTAGGACAGGTCAACTCCTACGAGCAGTACTTC
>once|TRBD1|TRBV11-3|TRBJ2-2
CASSLYGTGYAGELFF
TGTGCCAGCAGCTTATATGGGACAGGGTATGCCGGGGAGCTGTTTTTT
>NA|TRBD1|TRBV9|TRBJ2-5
CASSNRQGQGETQYF
TGTGCCAGCAGCAACCGACAGGGTCAGGGAGAGACCCAGTACTTC
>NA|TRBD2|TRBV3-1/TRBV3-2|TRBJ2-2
CASSPSTRGRTGELFF
TGTGCCAGCAGCCCTTCTACGCGGGGGAGGACCGGGGAGCTGTTTTTT
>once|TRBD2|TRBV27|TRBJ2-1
CASLPSGEVFNEQFF
TGTGCCAGCTTACCGAGCGGGGAGGTATTCAATGAGCAGTTCTTC
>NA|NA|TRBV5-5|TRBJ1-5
CASSLGGDQPQHF
TGTGCCAGCAGCTTGGGGGGGGACCAGCCCCAGCATTTT
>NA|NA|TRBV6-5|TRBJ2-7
CASSYSVGGPSYEQYF
TGTGCCAGCAGTTACTCAGTTGGGGGCCCCTCCTACGAGCAGTACTTC
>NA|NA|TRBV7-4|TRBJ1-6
CASSLTQGLDSPLHF
TGTGCCAGCAGCTTAACCCAGGGGTTGGATTCACCCCTCCACTTT
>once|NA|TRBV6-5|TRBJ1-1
CASSRTVNTEAFF
TGTGCCAGCAGTAGGACTGTGAACACTGAAGCTTTCTTT
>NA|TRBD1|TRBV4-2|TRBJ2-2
CASSRQGSMNTGELFF
TGTGCCAGCAGCCGACAGGGGTCGATGAACACCGGGGAGCTGTTTTTT
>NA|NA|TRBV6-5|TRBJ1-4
CASSYETGPEKLFF
TGTGCCAGCAGTTACGAGACAGGTCCTGAAAAACTGTTTTTT
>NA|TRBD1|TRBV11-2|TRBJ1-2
CASSGRGTGRHYGYTF
TGTGCCAGCAGCGGACGGGGGACAGGGAGGCACTATGGCTACACCTTC
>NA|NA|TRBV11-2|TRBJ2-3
CASSSTGTDTQYF
TGTGCCAGCAGCTCAACAGGCACAGATACGCAGTATTTT
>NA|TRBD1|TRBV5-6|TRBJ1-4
CASSSRIRDRAEKLFF
TGTGCCAGCAGCTCCCGGATACGGGACAGGGCCGAAAAACTGTTTTTT
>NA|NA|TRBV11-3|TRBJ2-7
CASSLQGDSYEQYF
TGTGCCAGCAGCTTACAAGGGGACTCCTACGAGCAGTACTTC
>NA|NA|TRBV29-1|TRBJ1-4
CSVEDHRVPNEKLFF
TGCAGCGTAGAAGACCACAGGGTCCCTAATGAAAAACTGTTTTTT
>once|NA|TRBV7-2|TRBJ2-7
CASSLDFTAGVREQYF
TGTGCCAGCAGCTTAGATTTCACAGCCGGGGTTAGGGAGCAGTACTTC
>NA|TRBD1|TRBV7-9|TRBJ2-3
CASSGGTGERFDTQYF
TGTGCCAGCAGCGGCGGGACAGGAGAGAGGTTTGATACGCAGTATTTT
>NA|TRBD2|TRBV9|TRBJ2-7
CASSVSGGSSYEQYF
TGTGCCAGCAGCGTGAGCGGGGGGAGCTCCTACGAGCAGTACTTC
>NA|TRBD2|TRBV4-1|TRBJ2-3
CASSHRPGLAGEQYF
TGCGCCAGCAGCCATCGGCCGGGACTAGCGGGGGAACAGTATTTT
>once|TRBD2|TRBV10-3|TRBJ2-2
CAIRPGTSGGTGELFF
TGTGCCATCAGACCTGGGACTAGCGGGGGTACCGGGGAGCTGTTTTTT